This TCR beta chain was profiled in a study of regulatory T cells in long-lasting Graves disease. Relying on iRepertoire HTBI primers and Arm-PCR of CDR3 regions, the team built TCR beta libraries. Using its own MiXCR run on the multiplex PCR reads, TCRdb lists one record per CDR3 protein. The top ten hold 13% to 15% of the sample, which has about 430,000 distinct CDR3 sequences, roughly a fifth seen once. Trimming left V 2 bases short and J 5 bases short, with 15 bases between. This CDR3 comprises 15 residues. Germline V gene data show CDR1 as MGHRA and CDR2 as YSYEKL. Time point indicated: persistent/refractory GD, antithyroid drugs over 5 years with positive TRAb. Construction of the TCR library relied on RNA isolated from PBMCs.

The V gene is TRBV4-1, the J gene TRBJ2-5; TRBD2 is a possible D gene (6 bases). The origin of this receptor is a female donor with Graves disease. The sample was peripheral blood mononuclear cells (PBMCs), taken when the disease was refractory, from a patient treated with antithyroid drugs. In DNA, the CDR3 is TGCGCCAGCAGCCAATCAGGCGGGGCTCCCGAGACCCAGTACTTC. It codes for CASSQSGGAPETQYF.